Sequencing of this T cell receptor (beta chain) was carried out in a study of beta chain features in type 1 diabetes. Points from the study as a whole: For patients and controls alike, PCR might favor shorter templates to the same degree. Type 1 diabetes patients had TCRB CDR3s that were shorter (moderately but significantly so) in all four CD4+ subsets.

Isolated RNA was reverse transcribed in full, so expressed TCRB transcripts were sequenced. Regulatory, naive and central memory T cell samples averaged approximately 3.3 million reads. Repertoires were generated with immunoSEQ multiplex PCR, while TCRdb's copy carries only in-frame clones and drops some. This table holds 200,000 to 300,000 clones, approximately 11% found once. CDR3 size: 14 residues. Looked up from germline, CDR1 is SGDLS and CDR2 is YYNGEE. With 4 bases removed from V and 8 bases from J, the gap between germline ends came to 16 bases. Donors contributed one heparinised blood draw apiece, averaging about 120 mL. Purity exceeded 95% in all sorted populations. This clone was observed a handful of times. Its antigen is not identified.

Sample: naive CD4+ T cells from blood. This receptor was taken from a man younger than 45 with type 1 diabetes. The rearrangement links TRBV9 to TRBJ2-1, with D perhaps TRBD1 (6 bases). Here the CDR3 DNA reads TGTGCCAGCAGCACTCGGACAGCTTCGGATGAGCAGTTCTTC. Its translation is CASSTRTASDEQFF.